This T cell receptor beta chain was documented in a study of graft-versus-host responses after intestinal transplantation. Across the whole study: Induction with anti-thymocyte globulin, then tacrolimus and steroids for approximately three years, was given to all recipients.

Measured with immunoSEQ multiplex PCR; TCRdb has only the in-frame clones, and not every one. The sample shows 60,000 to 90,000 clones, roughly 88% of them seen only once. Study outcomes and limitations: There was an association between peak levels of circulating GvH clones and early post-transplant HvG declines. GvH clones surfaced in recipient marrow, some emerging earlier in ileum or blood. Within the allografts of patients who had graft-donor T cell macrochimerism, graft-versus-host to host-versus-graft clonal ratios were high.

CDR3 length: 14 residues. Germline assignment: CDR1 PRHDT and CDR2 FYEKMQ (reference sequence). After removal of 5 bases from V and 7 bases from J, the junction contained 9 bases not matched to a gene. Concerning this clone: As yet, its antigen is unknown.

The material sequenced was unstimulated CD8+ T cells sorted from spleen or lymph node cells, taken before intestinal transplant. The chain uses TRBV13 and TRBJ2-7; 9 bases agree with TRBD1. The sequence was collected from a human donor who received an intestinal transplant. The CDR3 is CASSSRQGVGEQYF. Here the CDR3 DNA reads TGTGCCAGCAGCAGTCGACAGGGGGTTGGTGAGCAGTACTTC. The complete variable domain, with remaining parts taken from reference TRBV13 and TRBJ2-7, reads AAGVIQSPRHLIKEKRETATLKCYPIPRHDTVYWYQQGPGQDPQFLISFYEKMQSDKGSIPDRFSAQQFSDYHSELNMSSLELGDSALYFCASSSRQGVGEQYFGPGTRLTVT.